The 32 T cell receptor beta chains presented below share a single source sample, sequenced in a study of early T cells in non-severe SARS-CoV-2 infection. TCRdb redid the calling of the 5' RACE reads with MiXCR, one entry per CDR3 protein. This table holds more than 80,000 distinct CDR3 sequences, around a sixth found once. The sequenced sample consisted of whole blood. The receptors come from an adult who was a healthcare worker with PCR-confirmed SARS-CoV-2 infection or an uninfected control (not recorded which).

V gene TRBV7-2 combines with J gene TRBJ2-3, with a weak D call TRBD2 (5 bases). The CDR3 is 17 amino acids. V lost 6 bases and J 1 base, leaving 20 bases between the germline ends. Germline CDR1 is SGHTA and CDR2 is FQGNSA. CDR3 in amino acids: CASSSRGRSAGTDTQYF. The CDR3 DNA is TGTGCCAGCAGTTCCCGGGGTCGTTCCGCGGGCACAGATACGCAGTATTTT.

The chain couples TRBV27 to TRBJ2-5, with TRBD2 matching 13 bases. Germline V CDR1 and CDR2: MNHEY, SMNVEV (reference sequence). The CDR3 is 16 residues long. The V segment lost 5 bases and the J segment 7 bases; nucleotides outside the gene matches: 10. The CDR3 reads CASSELAGGFMGTQYF. The CDR3 DNA reads as TGTGCCAGCAGTGAACTAGCGGGAGGGTTCATGGGGACCCAGTACTTC.

This clonotype was found a few times. The J gene is TRBJ2-7, the V gene TRBV6-2 or TRBV6-3; 12 bases are a match to TRBD2. The trim removed 6 bases at V and 4 bases at J, leaving 4 bases unmatched. From germline, CDR1 is MNHEY and CDR2 SVGEGT. The CDR3 totals 14 residues. CDR3 in DNA: TGTGCCAGCAGAAGACTAGCGGGAGTTTACGAGCAGTACTTC. This codes for CASRRLAGVYEQYF.

This clonotype was counted ten times or more. This rearrangement joins TRBV6-2 or TRBV6-3 to TRBJ2-3, with TRBD2 matching 11 bases. CDR3 length equals 15 residues. Germline V gene data show CDR1 as MNHEY and CDR2 as SVGEGT. V lost 5 bases, J lost 4 bases, and 5 bases stayed unmatched. This chain's CDR3 is CASSTSGGGADTQYF. The CDR3, as DNA: TGTGCCAGCAGTACTAGCGGGGGAGGAGCAGATACGCAGTATTTT.

A few counts support this clonotype. The chain is built from TRBV5-1 and TRBJ2-2; D may be TRBD1 (6 bases). The CDR3 is made up of 15 amino acids. Per the germline V gene, CDR1 is SGHRS and CDR2 is YFSETQ. Trimming left V 4 bases short and J 0 bases short, with 10 bases between. CDR3 residues: CASSREGANTGELFF. For the CDR3, the DNA is TGCGCCAGCAGCCGAGAGGGGGCGAACACCGGGGAGCTGTTTTTT.

The V and J genes are TRBV19 and TRBJ2-5; D is perhaps TRBD1 or TRBD2 (5 bases each). Germline V gives CDR1 LNHDA, CDR2 SQIVND (reference sequence). Trimming removed 3 bases from V and 1 base from J, with 18 bases in between. There are 17 residues in the CDR3. As DNA, the CDR3 is TGTGCCAGTAGTATCCGCCATAGACTACAGGTCCAAGAGACCCAGTACTTC. It specifies CASSIRHRLQVQETQYF.

This clonotype was counted a few times. The V gene is TRBV4-3, the J gene TRBJ2-5, with 8 bases identical to TRBD2. J gave up 3 bases and V 4 bases, and 7 bases lay outside the gene matches. The V gene's germline CDR1 is LGHNA and CDR2 YSLEER. This CDR3 has 15 residues. The CDR3 here is CASSPLGGGKETQYF. The CDR3 region has the DNA TGCGCCAGCAGCCCTCTCGGGGGGGGCAAAGAGACCCAGTACTTC.

The table lists this clonotype with a few counts. The V and J genes are TRBV4-3 and TRBJ1-3, with unresolved D. This CDR3 has 14 amino acids. Trimming cost V 0 bases and J 8 bases, with 11 bases left between them. Looked up from germline, CDR1 is LGHNA and CDR2 is YSLEER. In DNA form, the CDR3 reads TGCGCCAGCAGCCAAGAAACAGTATTTGACACCATATATTTT. It codes for CASSQETVFDTIYF.

The chain employs TRBV7-2 and TRBJ2-5; TRBD2 aligns across 12 bases. This CDR3 contains 17 residues. The V gene's germline CDR1 is SGHTA and CDR2 FQGNSA. Unmatched junction bases numbered 11, after V lost 0 bases and J lost 9 bases. The CDR3 loop is CASSLAPLAGGDEAQYF. The CDR3 DNA reads TGTGCCAGCAGCTTAGCCCCTCTAGCGGGGGGGGATGAGGCCCAGTACTTC.

The CDR3 region is CASSRTVYSNQPQHF. In nucleotides, the CDR3 is TGTGCCAGTAGTAGGACAGTCTATAGCAATCAGCCCCAGCATTTT. V gene TRBV19 combines with J gene TRBJ1-5, with a tentative D call TRBD1 (6 bases). V lost 4 bases to trimming and J lost 0 bases, with 10 bases between them. CDR3 length: 15 residues. Germline-derived CDR1 and CDR2 are LNHDA and SQIVND (reference sequence).

The CDR3 coding sequence is TGCGCCAGCAGCCCCGTGAGGGAGTCCCACGAGCAGTACTTC. Its protein is CASSPVRESHEQYF. This rearrangement joins TRBV4-3 to TRBJ2-7; maybe TRBD2 (5 bases). This CDR3 contains 14 residues. Germline values: CDR1 LGHNA, CDR2 YSLEER. Trimming cost V 4 bases and J 5 bases, with 15 bases left between them.

The table lists this clonotype with a few counts. The V and J genes are TRBV2 and TRBJ2-7; D possibly corresponds to TRBD2 (6 bases). The CDR3 has 14 amino acids. Trimming removed 8 bases from V and 4 bases from J, with 18 bases in between. From germline, CDR1 is SNHLY and CDR2 FYNNEI. Written as DNA, the CDR3 is TGTGCCAGCCAGGACTGGACGGGGACTTACGAGCAGTACTTC. Its translation is CASQDWTGTYEQYF. The whole variable domain, filled in from reference TRBV2 and TRBJ2-7, reads EPEVTQTPSHQVTQMGQEVILRCVPISNHLYFYWYRQILGQKVEFLVSFYNNEISEKSEIFDDQFSVERPDGSNFTLKIRSTKLEDSAMYFCASQDWTGTYEQYFGPGTRLTVT.

This clonotype was found a few times. The CDR3 bases are TGTGCCTGGAGTGTACCGCAGGGGGCCGGCTACACCTTC. This codes for CAWSVPQGAGYTF. The chain links TRBV30 to TRBJ1-2; 8 bases agree with TRBD1. CDR3 length: 13 residues. V lost 0 bases to trimming and J lost 8 bases; unmatched junction nucleotides: 5. CDR1 and CDR2 from the germline V gene are GTSNPN and SVGIG (reference sequence).

This clonotype was counted only a few times. The chain employs TRBV28 and TRBJ2-7; 7 positions match TRBD2. CDR3 length equals 13 residues. Germline trimming cut 6 bases from V and 3 bases from J; bases unmatched to any gene: 5. Looked up from germline, CDR1 is MDHEN and CDR2 is SYDVKM. In nucleotides, the CDR3 is TGTGCCAGCAGCTCCGGGACTATCTACGAGCAGTACTTC. This translates into CASSSGTIYEQYF.

The chain has TRBV29-1 and TRBJ2-1, with D possibly matching TRBD1 (6 bases). This CDR3 has 14 residues. V lost 4 bases, J lost 7 bases, and 17 bases lay in between. Germline loops: CDR1 SQVTM, CDR2 ANQGSEA. CDR3 coding DNA: TGCAGCGTTGGGACAGCCCTTATGAGGAATGAGCAGTTCTTC. Its protein product is CSVGTALMRNEQFF.

This clonotype was seen only a few times. V and J are TRBV29-1 and TRBJ2-1, with 7 bases that match TRBD1. CDR1 and CDR2 from the germline V gene are SQVTM and ANQGSEA. The CDR3 consists of 15 residues. The V gene end was trimmed by 6 bases and the J gene end by 3 bases; junction bases not matched to a gene: 11. CDR3 nucleotide sequence: TGCAGCGTGCCAACAGGGGTTTCCGGCTACAATGAGCAGTTCTTC. Protein: CSVPTGVSGYNEQFF.

This chain links TRBV20-1 with TRBJ2-3, with 7 bases fitting TRBD1. Germline V gene data show CDR1 as DFQATT and CDR2 as SNEGSKA (reference sequence). The junction had 2 bases not matched to a gene; V was cut back by 5 bases and J by 0 bases. The CDR3 length is 13 residues. CDR3 bases: TGCAGTGCTTTACAGGGGAGCACAGATACGCAGTATTTT. Amino acids: CSALQGSTDTQYF.

The sample holds a few counts of this clonotype. The J gene is TRBJ1-3, the V gene TRBV7-6, with D uncertain. The germline V gene has CDR1 SGHVS and CDR2 FNYEAQ. The V gene lost 2 bases and the J gene lost 0 bases, with 11 bases spanning the gap. The CDR3 extends over 16 amino acids. CDR3 nucleotide sequence: TGTGCCAGCAGCTTAAACGCGCCAGGCTCTGGAAACACCATATATTTT. It encodes CASSLNAPGSGNTIYF.

In its sample, this clonotype was seen a few times. The gene calls are TRBV29-1 and TRBJ1-1, with D possibly matching TRBD1 (5 bases). V gave up 4 bases and J gave up 5 bases, with 20 bases separating them. From germline, CDR1 is SQVTM and CDR2 ANQGSEA. The CDR3 consists of 15 residues. The CDR3: CSVAHGGISLTEAFF. The DNA for the CDR3 is TGCAGCGTTGCCCACGGGGGAATTTCGCTTACTGAAGCTTTCTTT.

This clonotype was detected only a few times. This chain connects TRBV7-6 to TRBJ2-2; the D is unclear. CDR3 length: 14 amino acids. Trimming shortened V by 2 bases and J by 0 bases, and 4 bases separated the two germline ends. Germline-derived CDR1 and CDR2 are SGHVS and FNYEAQ. CDR3 loop: CASSLYPNTGELFF. As DNA, the CDR3 is TGTGCCAGCAGCTTATATCCGAACACCGGGGAGCTGTTTTTT.

In its sample, this clonotype was seen a few times. The chain combines TRBV29-1 with TRBJ2-7; possible D gene TRBD2, 6 bases. V lost 8 bases to trimming and J lost 5 bases, with 13 bases between them. This CDR3 is built from 11 residues. CDR1 SQVTM and CDR2 ANQGSEA come from the germline V gene. The CDR3 reads CSTTEGHEQYF. CDR3 nucleotide sequence: TGCAGCACAACGGAGGGGCACGAGCAGTACTTC.

This clonotype was counted only a few times. The chain recombines TRBV29-1 with TRBJ2-1, with 9 bases identical to TRBD2. CDR1 and CDR2 from the germline V gene are SQVTM and ANQGSEA. The V gene end was trimmed by 6 bases and the J gene end by 7 bases; junction bases not matched to a gene: 19. This CDR3 contains 17 residues. CDR3 sequence (DNA): TGCAGCGTGGAGGATTATTATAGCGGGAGTGCTTTAAATGAGCAGTTCTTC. This codes for CSVEDYYSGSALNEQFF.

This clonotype was observed many times. CDR3 sequence (DNA): TGTGCCAGCAGATTAAACAGGGATGAAAAACTGTTTTTT. Amino acid sequence: CASRLNRDEKLFF. J is TRBJ1-4 and V is TRBV7-9, with TRBD1 as a possible D gene (6 bases). The CDR3 is 13 amino acids. Trimming stripped 6 bases from V and 6 bases from J, with 11 bases between. The germline V gene has CDR1 SEHNR and CDR2 FQNEAQ (reference sequence). The full variable domain, its missing parts supplied by reference TRBV7-9 and TRBJ1-4, is DTGVSQNPRHKITKRGQNVTFRCDPISEHNRLYWYRQTLGQGPEFLTYFQNEAQLEKSRLLSDRFSAERPKGSFSTLEIQRTEQGDSAMYLCASRLNRDEKLFFGSGTQLSVL.

This clonotype turned up a few times. V usage is TRBV29-1 and J usage is TRBJ2-7, with D tentatively TRBD2 (5 bases). CDR3 length: 13 residues. Germline V gene data show CDR1 as SQVTM and CDR2 as ANQGSEA. V lost 3 bases to trimming and J lost 0 bases, with 9 bases between them. The CDR3 reads CSVEEASSYEQYF. CDR3 sequence (DNA): TGCAGCGTTGAGGAGGCTTCCTCCTACGAGCAGTACTTC.

Only a few counts were recorded for this clonotype. This chain connects TRBV18 to TRBJ2-7; TRBD2 matches 14 bases. This CDR3 has 16 amino acids. V lost 3 bases to trimming and J lost 3 bases; unmatched junction nucleotides: 4. Germline CDR1 is KGHSH and CDR2 is LQKENI. For the CDR3, the DNA is TGTGCCAGCTCACCTGCCGGGACTAGCGGGAGCTACGAGCAGTACTTC. Its protein product is CASSPAGTSGSYEQYF. Based on the CDR3 plus reference TRBV18 and TRBJ2-7, the full variable domain is NAGVMQNPRHLVRRRGQEARLRCSPMKGHSHVYWYRQLPEEGLKFMVYLQKENIIDESGMPKERFSAEFPKEGPSILRIQQVVRGDSAAYFCASSPAGTSGSYEQYFGPGTRLTVT.

This chain links TRBV5-6 with TRBJ1-1; tentative D call: TRBD1 (6 bases). The CDR3 contains 16 residues. With 2 bases removed from V and 3 bases from J, the gap between germline ends came to 17 bases. Germline assignment: CDR1 SGHDT and CDR2 YYEEEE. The chain's CDR3 is CASSLLAGAGDTEAFF. The CDR3 nucleotides read TGTGCCAGCAGCTTACTTGCAGGGGCTGGGGACACTGAAGCTTTCTTT.

The table lists this clonotype with a few counts. V is TRBV28 and J is TRBJ2-3, with 7 positions matching TRBD1. Germline V CDR1 and CDR2: MDHEN, SYDVKM. V shed 5 bases, J shed 2 bases, and the junction held 1 base outside the gene matches. The CDR3 contains 13 residues. In DNA form, the CDR3 reads TGTGCCAGCAGTGGGACAGACACAGATACGCAGTATTTT. Residues: CASSGTDTDTQYF.

The V call is TRBV28, the J call TRBJ1-1; no definite D call. V was trimmed by 7 bases and J by 8 bases, leaving 14 bases between them. The V gene's germline CDR1 is MDHEN and CDR2 SYDVKM. This CDR3 has 12 amino acids. The CDR3 region is CASTPGPREAFF. The CDR3 nucleotides are TGTGCCAGCACACCTGGTCCAAGGGAAGCTTTCTTT.

A few counts support this clonotype. V usage is TRBV7-2 and J usage is TRBJ2-1; weak D call: TRBD1 (5 bases). The CDR3 is 12 residues long. CDR1 and CDR2 from the germline V gene are SGHTA and FQGNSA. Between the trimmed V and J ends, which lost 5 bases and 5 bases, there was a span of 7 bases. DNA for the CDR3: TGTGCCAGCAGCCGACAGAACAATGAGCAGTTCTTC. Translating gives CASSRQNNEQFF.

V is TRBV11-2 and J is TRBJ2-7; 8 nucleotides align to TRBD1. CDR1 SGHAT and CDR2 FQNNGV come from the germline V gene. The CDR3 contains 16 residues. After removal of 4 bases from V and 2 bases from J, the junction contained 10 bases not matched to a gene. CDR3 bases: TGTGCCAGCAGCTATCGGACAGGGAAAATAACCTACGAGCAGTACTTC. It encodes CASSYRTGKITYEQYF.

V is TRBV11-2 and J is TRBJ2-1; 11 bases fit TRBD2. With 8 bases clipped from V and 10 bases from J, the junction kept 7 bases outside the gene matches. The length of the CDR3 is 13 residues. CDR1 is SGHAT, CDR2 FQNNGV, per germline. This CDR3 is CASGLAGPPEQFF. In DNA form, the CDR3 reads TGTGCCAGCGGACTAGCGGGTCCCCCCGAGCAGTTCTTC. Full variable domain (missing parts from reference TRBV11-2 and TRBJ2-1): EAGVAQSPRYKIIEKRQSVAFWCNPISGHATLYWYQQILGQGPKLLIQFQNNGVVDDSQLPKDRFSAERLKGVDSTLKIQPAKLEDSAVYLCASGLAGPPEQFFGPGTRLTVL.

The CDR3 coding sequence is TGTGCCAGCAGCCGGGGACCTAGCAATCAGCCCCAGCATTTT. Its translation is CASSRGPSNQPQHF. The rearrangement uses TRBV5-6 and TRBJ1-5; the D gene is possibly TRBD1 (5 bases). Trimming removed 4 bases at V and 0 bases at J, with 8 bases between. CDR1 and CDR2 from the germline V gene are SGHDT and YYEEEE. The CDR3 covers 14 residues.